This T cell receptor beta chain was obtained from a study of early T cells in non-severe SARS-CoV-2 infection. Study information: Investigators sequenced bulk RNA drawn from unsorted whole blood, and chains remained unpaired.

Unique molecular identifiers were attached to individual cDNA molecules. MiXCR, run by TCRdb on the 5' RACE reads, gives a single entry per CDR3 protein. Of some 67,000 distinct CDR3 sequences listed, 10% were seen once; the top ten hold roughly 16%. Regarding the study as a whole: Matches to VDJdb favored anti-spike CD8 responses and missed private and CD4 specificities.

About this clonotype itself: The antigen remains unidentified.

CDR1 is MNHNS, CDR2 SASEGT, per germline. The V end was cut by 7 bases, the J end by 1 base, with 11 bases between. CDR3 length: 13 residues. This chain joins TRBV6-1 and TRBJ2-7; D perhaps matches TRBD2 (6 bases). Here the sequenced sample was whole blood, taken at baseline. The TCR was taken from an adult who was a healthcare worker with PCR-confirmed SARS-CoV-2 infection or an uninfected control (not recorded which). CDR3 DNA: TGTGCCAGCATGGCCGCGGGATCCTACGAGCAGTACTTC. Amino acid sequence: CASMAAGSYEQYF.